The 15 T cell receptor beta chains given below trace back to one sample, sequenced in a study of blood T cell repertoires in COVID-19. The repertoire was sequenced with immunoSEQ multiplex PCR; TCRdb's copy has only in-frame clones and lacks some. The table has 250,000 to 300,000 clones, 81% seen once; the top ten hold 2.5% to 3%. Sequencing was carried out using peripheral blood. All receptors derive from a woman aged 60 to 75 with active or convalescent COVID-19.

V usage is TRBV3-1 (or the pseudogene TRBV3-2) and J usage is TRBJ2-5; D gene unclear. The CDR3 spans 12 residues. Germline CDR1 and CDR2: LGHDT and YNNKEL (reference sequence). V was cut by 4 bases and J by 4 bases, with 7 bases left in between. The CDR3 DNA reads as TGTGCCAGCAGCCCCTCTGTAGAGACCCAGTACTTC. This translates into CASSPSVETQYF.

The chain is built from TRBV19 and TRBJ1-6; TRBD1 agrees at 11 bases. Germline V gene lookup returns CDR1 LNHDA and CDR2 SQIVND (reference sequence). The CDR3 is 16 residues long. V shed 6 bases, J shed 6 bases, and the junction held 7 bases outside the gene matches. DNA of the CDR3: TGTGCCAGTAGCCTGGACAGGGGGCGAATTAATTCACCCCTCCACTTT. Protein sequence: CASSLDRGRINSPLHF.

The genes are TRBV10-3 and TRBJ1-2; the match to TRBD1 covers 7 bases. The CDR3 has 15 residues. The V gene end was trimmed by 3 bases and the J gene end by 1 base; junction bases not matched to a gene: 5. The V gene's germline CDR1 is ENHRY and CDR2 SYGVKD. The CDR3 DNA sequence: TGTGCCATCAGTGACAGGGGGGAGAGTAACTATGGCTACACCTTC. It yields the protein CAISDRGESNYGYTF.

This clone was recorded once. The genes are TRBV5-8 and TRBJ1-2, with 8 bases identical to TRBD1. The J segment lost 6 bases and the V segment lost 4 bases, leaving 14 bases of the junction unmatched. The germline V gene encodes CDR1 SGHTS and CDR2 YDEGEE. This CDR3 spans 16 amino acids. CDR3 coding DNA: TGTGCCAGCAGCACCCGACAGGGGACGGCTATGGATGGCTACACCTTC. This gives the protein CASSTRQGTAMDGYTF.

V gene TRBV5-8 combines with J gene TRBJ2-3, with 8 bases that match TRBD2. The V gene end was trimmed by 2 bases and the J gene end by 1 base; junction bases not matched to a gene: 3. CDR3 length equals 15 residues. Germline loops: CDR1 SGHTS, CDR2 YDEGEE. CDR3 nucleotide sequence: TGTGCCAGCAGCTTAGAACTAGCGGGCACAGATACGCAGTATTTT. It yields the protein CASSLELAGTDTQYF. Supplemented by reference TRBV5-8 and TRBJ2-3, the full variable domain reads EAGVTQSPTHLIKTRGQQATLRCSPISGHTSVYWYQQALGLGLQFLLWYDEGEERNRGNFPPRFSGRQFPNYSSELNVNALELEDSALYLCASSLELAGTDTQYFGPGTRLTVL.

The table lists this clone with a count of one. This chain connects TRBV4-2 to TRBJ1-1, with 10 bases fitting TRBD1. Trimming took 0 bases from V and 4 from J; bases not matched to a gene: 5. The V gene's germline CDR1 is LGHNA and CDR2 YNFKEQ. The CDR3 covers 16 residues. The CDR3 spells CASSQEDRTGGTEAFF. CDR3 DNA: TGTGCCAGCAGCCAAGAGGACAGGACAGGGGGCACTGAAGCTTTCTTT.

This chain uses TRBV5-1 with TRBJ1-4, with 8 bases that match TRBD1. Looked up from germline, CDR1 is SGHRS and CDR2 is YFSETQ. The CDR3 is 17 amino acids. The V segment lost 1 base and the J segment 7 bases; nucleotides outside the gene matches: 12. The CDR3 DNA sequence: TGCGCCAGCAGCTTGCGATCTAATCAGGGGGCGGGTGAAAAACTGTTTTTT. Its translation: CASSLRSNQGAGEKLFF.

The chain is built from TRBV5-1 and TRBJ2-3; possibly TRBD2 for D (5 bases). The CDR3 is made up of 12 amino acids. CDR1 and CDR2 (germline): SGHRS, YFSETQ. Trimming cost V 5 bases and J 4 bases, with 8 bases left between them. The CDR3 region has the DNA TGCGCCAGCAGTGCGGGCGCAGATACGCAGTATTTT. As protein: CASSAGADTQYF.

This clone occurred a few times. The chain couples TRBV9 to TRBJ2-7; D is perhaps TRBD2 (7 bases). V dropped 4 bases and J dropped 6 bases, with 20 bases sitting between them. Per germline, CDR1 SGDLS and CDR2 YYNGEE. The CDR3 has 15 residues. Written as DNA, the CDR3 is TGTGCCAGCAGCCCCTCCGGGGGGCCGAATCGCGAGCAGTACTTC. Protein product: CASSPSGGPNREQYF.

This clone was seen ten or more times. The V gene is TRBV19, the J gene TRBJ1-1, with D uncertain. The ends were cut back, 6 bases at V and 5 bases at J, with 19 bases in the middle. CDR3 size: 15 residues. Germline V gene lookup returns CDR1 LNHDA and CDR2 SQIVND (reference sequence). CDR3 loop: CASRPLLVRETEAFF. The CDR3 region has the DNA TGTGCCAGTAGACCTCTGTTGGTGAGAGAAACTGAAGCTTTCTTT.

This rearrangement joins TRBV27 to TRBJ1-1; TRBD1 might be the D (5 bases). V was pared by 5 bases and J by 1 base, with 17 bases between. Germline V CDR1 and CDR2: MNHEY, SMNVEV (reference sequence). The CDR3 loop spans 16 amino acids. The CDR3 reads CASSTPREGWNTEAFF. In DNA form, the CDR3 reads TGTGCCAGCAGTACCCCCAGGGAAGGCTGGAACACTGAAGCTTTCTTT.

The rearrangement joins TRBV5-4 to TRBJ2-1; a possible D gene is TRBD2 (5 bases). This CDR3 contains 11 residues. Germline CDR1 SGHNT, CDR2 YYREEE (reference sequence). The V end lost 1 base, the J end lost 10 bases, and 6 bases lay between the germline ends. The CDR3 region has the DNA TGTGCCAGCAGCTTGCGGAGGGAGCAGTTCTTC. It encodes CASSLRREQFF.

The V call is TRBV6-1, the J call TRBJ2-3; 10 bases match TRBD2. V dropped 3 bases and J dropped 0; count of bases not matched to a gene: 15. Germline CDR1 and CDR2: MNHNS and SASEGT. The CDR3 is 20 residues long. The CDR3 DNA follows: TGTGCCAGCAGTGATCCCCGGGGAGCGGGGGGGCACGAAAGCACAGATACGCAGTATTTT. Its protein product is CASSDPRGAGGHESTDTQYF.

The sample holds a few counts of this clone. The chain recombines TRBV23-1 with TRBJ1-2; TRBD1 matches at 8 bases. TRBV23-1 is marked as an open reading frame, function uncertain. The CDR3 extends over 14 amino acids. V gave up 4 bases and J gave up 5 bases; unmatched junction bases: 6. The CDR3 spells CASSPQGAWYGYTF. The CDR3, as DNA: TGCGCCAGCAGTCCCCAGGGGGCTTGGTATGGCTACACCTTC.

As DNA, the CDR3 is TGCGCCAGCACCTCTAACCCCGGGGACACCTTATCCGGGGAGCTGTTTTTT. Translating it yields CASTSNPGDTLSGELFF. The gene calls are TRBV5-1 and TRBJ2-2, with a tentative D call TRBD1 (6 bases). The V gene's germline CDR1 is SGHRS and CDR2 YFSETQ. V lost 6 bases and J 6 bases, leaving 24 bases between the germline ends. The CDR3 runs 17 residues.